The 16 T cell receptor beta chains given below trace back to one sample, sequenced in a study of siplizumab effects on memory and regulatory T cells (dated by TCRdb to the late 2010s). The library was built by means of the immunoSEQ multiplex PCR assay. TCRdb took this table from immuneACCESS and kept in-frame rearrangements with V and J called. Such tables lack part of the clones; where checked against another copy, unresolved V genes explain under half of the gap, and the rest is unexplained. The sample data list about 91,000 clones, and roughly 96% of these were observed just once. The leading ten clones occupy 0.03% to 0.035% of the sample. The sequenced sample consisted of naive CD4+ T cells sorted from blood. The intended sense of this specimen's cell subset or site label: unstimulated naive T cells. Every receptor here comes from a human donor in good health.

The chain is built from TRBV2 and TRBJ2-2; the match to TRBD2 covers 7 bases. CDR1 SNHLY and CDR2 FYNNEI come from the germline V gene. This CDR3 is built from 12 residues. The V and J ends lost 8 bases and 4 bases, in that order; junction bases with no gene match: 1. The DNA for the CDR3 is TGTGCCAGCCGGGAGGTCACCGGGGAGCTGTTTTTT. It translates to CASREVTGELFF.

This clone was picked up one time. The V gene is TRBV6-5, the J gene TRBJ1-1; D might be TRBD1 (5 bases). CDR3 length: 15 amino acids. V gave up 2 bases and J gave up 2 bases, with 12 bases separating them. CDR1 is MNHEY, CDR2 SVGAGI, per germline. CDR3 sequence: CASSYTGAINTEAFF. CDR3 sequence (DNA): TGTGCCAGCAGTTACACCGGGGCAATCAACACTGAAGCTTTCTTT.

This chain joins TRBV30 and TRBJ1-1, with TRBD1 as a possible D gene (6 bases). V was cut by 4 bases and J by 4 bases, with 13 bases left in between. CDR1 is GTSNPN and CDR2 is SVGIG in the germline V gene (reference sequence). The CDR3 runs to 13 residues. CDR3 amino acids: CAWISGASTEAFF. Written as DNA, the CDR3 is TGTGCCTGGATATCAGGGGCCAGCACTGAAGCTTTCTTT. Looking up the rest from reference TRBV30 and TRBJ1-1 gives the full variable domain: SQTIHQWPATLVQPVGSPLSLECTVEGTSNPNLYWYRQAAGRGLQLLFYSVGIGQISSEVPQNLSASRPQDRQFILSSKKLLLSDSGFYLCAWISGASTEAFFGQGTRLTVV.

The chain recombines TRBV10-3 with TRBJ2-1; possibly TRBD2 for D (5 bases). Germline values: CDR1 ENHRY, CDR2 SYGVKD. The CDR3 contains 12 residues. The ends were cut back, 11 bases at V and 7 bases at J, with 15 bases in the middle. This CDR3 is CAHSSSGNEQFF. CDR3 coding DNA: TGTGCCCACAGTAGTTCGGGGAATGAGCAGTTCTTC.

The V gene is TRBV13, the J gene TRBJ2-5; no definite D call. The V end was cut by 5 bases, the J end by 5 bases, with 6 bases between. Germline V gives CDR1 PRHDT, CDR2 FYEKMQ (reference sequence). CDR3 size: 11 residues. The CDR3 sequence is CASSRWETQYF. Here the CDR3 DNA reads TGTGCCAGCAGCCGATGGGAGACCCAGTACTTC.

This clone has just one count. This chain links TRBV5-1 with TRBJ2-2; no clear D gene. The germline gives CDR1 SGHRS, CDR2 YFSETQ. This CDR3 contains 15 residues. V gave up 4 bases and J gave up 0 bases, with 10 bases separating them. The CDR3 sequence is CASSPANPNTGELFF. The CDR3 coding sequence is TGCGCCAGCAGCCCCGCTAACCCGAACACCGGGGAGCTGTTTTTT.

The genes are TRBV19 and TRBJ1-5; D is possibly TRBD1 (5 bases). The germline V gene has CDR1 LNHDA and CDR2 SQIVND (reference sequence). V was trimmed by 7 bases and J by 1 base, leaving 14 bases between them. This CDR3 comprises 15 residues. The CDR3 region has the DNA TGTGCCAGTACCCCTAGGGGTTTGAGCAATCAGCCCCAGCATTTT. Protein sequence: CASTPRGLSNQPQHF.

V gene TRBV11-3 combines with J gene TRBJ1-1; maybe TRBD1 (6 bases). Per the germline V gene, CDR1 is SGHNT and CDR2 is YENEEA. Trimming stripped 6 bases from V and 6 bases from J, with 14 bases between. The CDR3 has 13 residues. This chain's CDR3 is CASRQQGSPEAFF. The CDR3 region has the DNA TGTGCCAGCAGGCAACAGGGAAGCCCTGAAGCTTTCTTT.

J is TRBJ1-1 and V is TRBV7-3, with D unresolved. The CDR3 consists of 13 residues. The V gene's germline CDR1 is SGHTA and CDR2 FQGTGA. V was shortened by 1 base and J by 3 bases, with 6 bases between the two germline ends. This CDR3 is CASSLSRDTEAFF. CDR3 bases: TGTGCCAGCAGCTTAAGTAGGGACACTGAAGCTTTCTTT. The full variable domain, its missing parts supplied by reference TRBV7-3 and TRBJ1-1, is GAGVSQTPSNKVTEKGKYVELRCDPISGHTALYWYRQSLGQGPEFLIYFQGTGAADDSGLPNDRFFAVRPEGSVSTLKIQRTERGDSAVYLCASSLSRDTEAFFGQGTRLTVV.

The chain couples TRBV5-5 to TRBJ2-5, with TRBD1 identical over 10 bases. The V gene end was trimmed by 4 bases and the J gene end by 5 bases; junction bases not matched to a gene: 5. Per germline, CDR1 SGHKS and CDR2 YYEKEE (reference sequence). CDR3 length: 14 amino acids. CDR3 DNA: TGTGCCAGCAGCCCGGAGGACAGGGGGGAGACCCAGTACTTC. This sequence encodes CASSPEDRGETQYF.

V is TRBV6-1 and J is TRBJ1-2, with a weak D call TRBD1 (5 bases). Germline CDR1 is MNHNS and CDR2 is SASEGT. The V end was cut by 7 bases, the J end by 4 bases, with 7 bases between. The length of the CDR3 is 11 residues. CDR3 residues: CASNGGYGYTF. The CDR3 nucleotides are TGTGCCAGCAACGGGGGCTATGGCTACACCTTC.

The chain combines TRBV28 with TRBJ2-7; D possibly corresponds to TRBD1 (6 bases). Trimming removed 6 bases at V and 6 bases at J, with 18 bases between. The CDR3 loop spans 14 amino acids. Germline values: CDR1 MDHEN, CDR2 SYDVKM. The CDR3 loop reads CASSPSPRGREQYF. The CDR3 DNA follows: TGTGCCAGCAGCCCATCCCCCAGGGGTCGCGAGCAGTACTTC.

The chain is built from TRBV19 and TRBJ2-3, with 7 bases lining up with TRBD1. J lost 0 bases, V lost 3 bases, and 9 bases had no gene match. This CDR3 has 17 residues. The germline V gene encodes CDR1 LNHDA and CDR2 SQIVND (reference sequence). The DNA for the CDR3 is TGTGCCAGTAGTATCTTAGAGGGGGCCTTCAGCACAGATACGCAGTATTTT. Protein: CASSILEGAFSTDTQYF.

This sequence joins TRBV4-1 and TRBJ2-7, with TRBD1 matching over 8 bases. J lost 2 bases, V lost 1 base, and 13 bases had no gene match. Germline V CDR1 and CDR2: MGHRA, YSYEKL. This CDR3 comprises 18 residues. CDR3 DNA: TGCGCCAGCAGCCAAGGAACTCCTAAAGACAGGGGAACCTACGAGCAGTACTTC. It yields the protein CASSQGTPKDRGTYEQYF.

V and J are TRBV11-2 and TRBJ1-4, with a possible D match to TRBD1 (5 bases). The length of the CDR3 is 13 residues. In germline, CDR1 is SGHAT, CDR2 FQNNGV. V gave up 4 bases and J gave up 8 bases, with 11 bases separating them. CDR3 in DNA: TGTGCCAGCAGCTCTACCGACAGCGAAAAACTGTTTTTT. Its translation is CASSSTDSEKLFF.

V gene TRBV5-4 combines with J gene TRBJ1-5; D is unresolved. This CDR3 has 12 residues. V shed 4 bases and J shed 5 bases, with 7 bases lying between them. The V gene's germline CDR1 is SGHNT and CDR2 YYREEE (reference sequence). Here the CDR3 reads CASSNGDQPQHF. DNA of the CDR3: TGTGCCAGCAGCAACGGAGATCAGCCCCAGCATTTT.